This T cell receptor beta chain is drawn from a study of shared clonotypes between healthy human individuals. Overall study results and limits: Rarefaction analysis demonstrated incomplete sorted-subset sequencing notwithstanding large depth. A reduction in generation probabilities was seen for non-shared clonotypes relative to those shared by all four donors. Depth of sequencing was expected to influence donor clonotype sharing.

The CDR3 contains 16 residues. The V gene end was trimmed by 4 bases and the J gene end by 5 bases; junction bases not matched to a gene: 16. The germline CDR1 and CDR2 sequences are GTSNPN and SVGIG (reference sequence). Profiled with immunoSEQ multiplex PCR; TCRdb holds only in-frame clones, not every one. The table shows about 2 million clones, with approximately 95% occurring only once. Naivety among CD8 cells was defined by CD45RO negativity and positive CCR7 selection, thereby excluding terminally differentiated effector memory CD45RA+ cells. The donors were adults (healthy and HIV-negative) with no recent acute infections or vaccinations. For this clone: Its antigen is unidentified. Given a much more abundant clone one base away, this may be a read error.

The sequenced sample consisted of naive CD8+ T cells sorted from blood. This receptor was obtained from a man between 18 and 35 years old in good health. The V gene is TRBV30, the J gene TRBJ1-1, with 7 bases matching TRBD1. In DNA, the CDR3 is TGTGCCTGGAATAGCCCGGCTAGGACAGGTATAACTGAAGCTTTCTTT. Its protein is CAWNSPARTGITEAFF.